The clone carrying this TCR beta chain was counted only a few times. The antigen is undetermined. This CDR3 region has 14 residues. The ends were cut back, 0 bases at V and 3 bases at J, with 7 bases in the middle. The germline V gene encodes CDR1 SGHRS and CDR2 YFSETQ. This sample was included in a study of response to subunit inactivated influenza vaccine. TCRdb reanalysed the RT-PCR reads using MiXCR and keeps one entry per CDR3 protein. This table has roughly 570,000 distinct CDR3 sequences, 10% to 15% appearing once. Study findings and constraints: Authors suggested each seasonal influenza vaccination recruits few new T cells.

The sample here was PBMCs from blood, taken around seven weeks after vaccination. This chain connects TRBV5-1 to TRBJ2-1; possible D gene TRBD2, 5 bases. The TCR comes from a man aged 50-59 years who received an inactivated influenza vaccine. The CDR3 nucleotides are TGCGCCAGCAGCTTGGACGGGAACTACAATGAGCAGTTCTTC. It is translated as CASSLDGNYNEQFF. Full variable domain (outside the CDR3, taken from reference TRBV5-1 and TRBJ2-1): KAGVTQTPRYLIKTRGQQVTLSCSPISGHRSVSWYQQTPGQGLQFLFEYFSETQRNKGNFPGRFSGRQFSNSRSEMNVSTLELGDSALYLCASSLDGNYNEQFFGPGTRLTVL.